A single sample is the source of the 25 T cell receptor beta chains below, sequenced in a study of cytomegalovirus exposure and HLA in healthy donors. PCR used 60 Vbeta primers and 13 Jbeta primers. TCRdb keeps only in-frame clones here, not all; method: immunoSEQ multiplex PCR. Its listing shows tens of thousands of clones. Sequencing input: PBMCs. Receptor source: a woman aged 60 to 75 in good health and CMV-seropositive.

This chain connects TRBV15 to TRBJ2-7; 8 bases match TRBD1. This CDR3 comprises 16 residues. J lost 2 bases, V lost 2 bases, and 8 bases had no gene match. The germline V gene has CDR1 LNHNV and CDR2 YYDKDF (reference sequence). CDR3 in DNA: TGTGCCACCAGCAGACCTCCTGGACAGGGCGCCTACGAGCAGTACTTC. Amino acid sequence: CATSRPPGQGAYEQYF.

The rearrangement joins TRBV6-6 to TRBJ1-2; no clear D gene. The CDR3 sequence is 15 residues long. The germline V gene encodes CDR1 MNHNY and CDR2 SVGAGI (reference sequence). V was clipped by 2 bases and J by 3 bases, with 13 bases between them. Here the CDR3 reads CASSYGEGADYGYTF. Here the CDR3 DNA reads TGTGCCAGCAGTTACGGGGAGGGCGCGGACTATGGCTACACCTTC.

Note on this clone: Different DNA sequences within this sample yield the same CDR3. The chain is built from TRBV19 and TRBJ1-1; 9 bases agree with TRBD1. Germline V CDR1 and CDR2: LNHDA, SQIVND (reference sequence). This CDR3 is built from 14 residues. The J segment lost 3 bases and the V segment lost 4 bases, leaving 3 bases of the junction unmatched. CDR3 nucleotide sequence: TGTGCCAGTAGTACGGGACAGGGCGACACTGAAGCTTTCTTT. This sequence encodes CASSTGQGDTEAFF.

V gene TRBV10-1 combines with J gene TRBJ1-2; D is possibly TRBD1 (6 bases). The CDR3 loop spans 13 amino acids. Per the germline V gene, CDR1 is WNHNN and CDR2 is SYGVQD (reference sequence). V was clipped by 5 bases and J by 8 bases, with 15 bases between them. The CDR3 reads CASSSQGSRGYTF. For the CDR3, the DNA is TGCGCCAGCAGTTCACAGGGCTCAAGAGGCTACACCTTC.

J is TRBJ1-2 and V is TRBV5-6; no clear D gene. The V gene's germline CDR1 is SGHDT and CDR2 YYEEEE. The CDR3 loop spans 13 amino acids. V lost 4 bases and J 8 bases, leaving 15 bases between the germline ends. CDR3 DNA sequence: TGTGCCAGCAGCGAGGCCCAGCCGTACGGCTACACCTTC. It encodes CASSEAQPYGYTF.

The CDR3 protein is CASRLGESNTEAFF. In nucleotides, the CDR3 is TGTGCCAGCCGACTAGGAGAATCGAACACTGAAGCTTTCTTT. The chain couples TRBV27 to TRBJ1-1; D remains unclear. Germline V lookup: CDR1 MNHEY, CDR2 SMNVEV (reference sequence). The CDR3 length is 14 residues. The ends were cut back, 8 bases at V and 1 base at J, with 14 bases in the middle.

The chain links TRBV19 to TRBJ1-1, with TRBD1 identical over 10 bases. This CDR3 has 13 residues. Germline assignment: CDR1 LNHDA and CDR2 SQIVND (reference sequence). The V segment lost 9 bases and the J segment 4 bases; nucleotides outside the gene matches: 5. The CDR3 DNA follows: TGTGCCAGCTCCCGGACAGGGGGCACTGAAGCTTTCTTT. It encodes CASSRTGGTEAFF.

This rearrangement joins TRBV5-1 to TRBJ2-2; 8 nucleotides agree with TRBD1. V lost 4 bases to trimming and J lost 9 bases; unmatched junction nucleotides: 8. The CDR3 loop spans 14 amino acids. Germline CDR1 SGHRS, CDR2 YFSETQ. The CDR3 reads CASSLGTGYRELFF. DNA for the CDR3: TGCGCCAGCAGCCTCGGGACAGGCTATCGGGAGCTGTTTTTT.

The genes are TRBV14 and TRBJ1-1; 7 positions agree with TRBD1. Per germline, CDR1 SGHDN and CDR2 FVKESK. The ends lost 4 bases at V and 1 base at J; junction bases unmatched: 0. The CDR3 extends over 13 amino acids. The DNA of the CDR3 is TGTGCCAGCAGCCGGGACAGGAACACTGAAGCTTTCTTT. Protein: CASSRDRNTEAFF.

The V gene is TRBV13, the J gene TRBJ2-1, with 7 bases identical to TRBD1. Trimming cost V 6 bases and J 5 bases; bases outside gene matches: 4. The germline gives CDR1 PRHDT, CDR2 FYEKMQ (reference sequence). This CDR3 region has 13 residues. The CDR3 DNA reads TGTGCCAGCAGAATAGACAGGGACAATGAGCAGTTCTTC. Protein: CASRIDRDNEQFF.

The V call is TRBV6-1, the J call TRBJ1-1; tentatively, D is TRBD1 (5 bases). The CDR3 covers 13 residues. Germline V gives CDR1 MNHNS, CDR2 SASEGT. Deletions cut 4 bases from V and 8 bases from J, with 14 bases between. CDR3 in DNA: TGTGCCAGCAGTGCGACCAGGGTAGAAGAAGCTTTCTTT. It is translated as CASSATRVEEAFF.

The gene calls are TRBV7-2 and TRBJ2-4; D is possibly TRBD1 (5 bases). The germline V gene has CDR1 SGHTA and CDR2 FQGNSA. The CDR3 is 13 amino acids. Trimming left V 7 bases short and J 10 bases short, with 17 bases between. Here the CDR3 DNA reads TGTGCCAGCATCAACGTGGCAACAGGTATTCAGTACTTC. It codes for CASINVATGIQYF.

The rearrangement joins TRBV27 to TRBJ1-2; TRBD1 matches 7 bases. Germline values: CDR1 MNHEY, CDR2 SMNVEV (reference sequence). The CDR3 is made up of 15 amino acids. V was pared by 5 bases and J by 6 bases, with 12 bases of the junction left unmatched. The CDR3 nucleotides are TGTGCCAGCAGTAGGACAGGCTCCTCGAACGATGGCTACACCTTC. Encoded protein: CASSRTGSSNDGYTF.

This chain uses TRBV29-1 with TRBJ1-6; no firm D call. Germline V gene sequence: CDR1 SQVTM, CDR2 ANQGSEA. This CDR3 is built from 16 residues. V was clipped by 7 bases and J by 10 bases, with 26 bases between them. CDR3 coding DNA: TGCAGCGGGGAGCGTTGGGATGGGAAAGGAGGATCACCCCTCCACTTT. Translation gives CSGERWDGKGGSPLHF.

The chain joins TRBV6-5 to TRBJ1-2; D remains unclear. Trimming took 6 bases from V and 3 from J, leaving 17 bases between them. Germline CDR1 and CDR2: MNHEY and SVGAGI. The CDR3 runs to 15 residues. The CDR3 DNA reads as TGTGCCAGCAGGGGCGCCGGGGAGTCGTACTATGGCTACACCTTC. Its protein product is CASRGAGESYYGYTF.

To note about this clone: A junction boundary mismatches the germline segment, possibly from a read error. The chain is built from TRBV4-1 and TRBJ2-5, with D tentatively TRBD2 (5 bases). The CDR3 sequence is 13 residues long. In germline, CDR1 is MGHRA, CDR2 YSYEKL. The CDR3, as DNA: TGCGCCAGCAGCCAAGGGGAAAGGGAGAACCAGTACTTC. It translates to CASSQGERENQYF.

The J gene is TRBJ2-2, the V gene TRBV19; perhaps TRBD2 as D (6 bases). CDR1 LNHDA and CDR2 SQIVND come from the germline V gene (reference sequence). The CDR3 is made up of 15 amino acids. V was pared by 1 base and J by 5 bases, with 11 bases between. The CDR3 nucleotides read TGTGCCAGTAGTATAGGGCAGGGAGGTACCGGGGAGCTGTTTTTT. It translates to CASSIGQGGTGELFF.

CDR3 sequence reads: CASSGTGGNQPQHF. The CDR3 nucleotides are TGTGCCAGCAGTGGGACAGGAGGAAATCAGCCCCAGCATTTT. This chain joins TRBV2 and TRBJ1-5; 7 nucleotides align to TRBD1. CDR3 size: 14 residues. With 4 bases clipped from V and 4 bases from J, the junction kept 4 bases outside the gene matches. The V gene's germline CDR1 is SNHLY and CDR2 FYNNEI.

The V and J genes are TRBV6-4 and TRBJ1-6; 7 bases align to TRBD1. Per the germline V gene, CDR1 is MRHNA and CDR2 is SNTAGT. The CDR3 length is 14 residues. Germline trimming cut 5 bases from V and 7 bases from J; bases unmatched to any gene: 5. CDR3 region: CASSPKTGNSPLHF. The DNA for the CDR3 is TGTGCCAGCAGTCCAAAGACAGGGAATTCACCCCTCCACTTT.

The chain has TRBV5-1 and TRBJ2-1; weak D call: TRBD2 (7 bases). V was trimmed by 0 bases and J by 0 bases, leaving 16 bases between them. The CDR3 is 18 amino acids. Germline lookup yields CDR1 SGHRS and CDR2 YFSETQ. DNA of the CDR3: TGCGCCAGCAGCTTGGGAGCTGGCGGGGGCAGCTCCTACAATGAGCAGTTCTTC. Its translation: CASSLGAGGGSSYNEQFF.

This chain uses TRBV28 with TRBJ1-5, with a tentative D call TRBD1 (5 bases). Looked up from germline, CDR1 is MDHEN and CDR2 is SYDVKM. The CDR3 has 14 residues. Trimming took 5 bases from V and 11 from J, leaving 19 bases between them. The CDR3 DNA reads as TGTGCCAGCAGTCAGCGACAGCTTCGGGGGTCCCAGCATTTT. It codes for CASSQRQLRGSQHF.

The rearrangement joins TRBV5-6 to TRBJ1-5; D ambiguous. Deletions cut 3 bases from V and 7 bases from J, with 8 bases between. CDR3 length: 12 residues. CDR1 is SGHDT, CDR2 YYEEEE, per germline. The CDR3 region is CASSSFSQPQHF. In DNA form, the CDR3 reads TGTGCCAGCAGCTCCTTTTCCCAGCCCCAGCATTTT.

The chain's CDR3 is CASSYAGTQYF. The CDR3 nucleotides read TGTGCCAGCAGTTACGCGGGGACCCAGTACTTC. The chain combines TRBV6-6 with TRBJ2-5, with TRBD2 as a possible D gene (5 bases). CDR1 and CDR2 from the germline V gene are MNHNY and SVGAGI (reference sequence). V gave up 2 bases and J gave up 7 bases, with 5 bases separating them. There are 11 residues in the CDR3.

The chain uses TRBV5-1 and TRBJ2-6, with 9 bases aligning to TRBD1. This CDR3 has 17 amino acids. J was trimmed by 0 bases and V by 4 bases; bases with no gene match: 5. Germline V gene lookup returns CDR1 SGHRS and CDR2 YFSETQ. CDR3 protein: CASSATGGVSGANVLTF. Written as DNA, the CDR3 is TGCGCCAGCAGCGCGACAGGGGGGGTCTCTGGGGCCAACGTCCTGACTTTC.

The chain is built from TRBV10-3 and TRBJ2-1, with 8 bases lining up with TRBD2. The CDR3 is 14 amino acids. Germline V gene lookup returns CDR1 ENHRY and CDR2 SYGVKD. The V segment lost 10 bases and the J segment 5 bases; nucleotides outside the gene matches: 10. This CDR3 is CATESGGFDNEQFF. The CDR3 nucleotides are TGTGCCACCGAGAGCGGGGGATTTGACAATGAGCAGTTCTTC.